This is a list of T cell receptor beta chains from one sample in a study of molecular identifiers for immune sequencing clone quantification. A single record per CDR3 protein comes from TCRdb applying MiXCR to the PCR reads. The table records just under 650,000 distinct CDR3 sequences, around 20% of them present only once. Sequencing was performed on naive CD8+ T cells from blood, with Jurkat cell RNA spiked in. These receptors were collected from a human donor in good health. Some libraries in this study had Jurkat cell RNA spiked in. CDR3s include the opening cysteine and the closing phenylalanine or tryptophan. The D gene is left open where the match is weak. Size tells how often a clone was seen (once, few, many) or the class of an expanded clone, and some rows leave it out.

cdr3_nt cdr3_aa j_call d_call v_call clone_size
TGTGCCTACGAAAGGGACCGCTATTCCTACGAGCAGTACTTC CAYERDRYSYEQYF TRBJ2-7 NA TRBV30 NA
TGCGCCAGCAGCCCGCCGGTGGGGGGGGGTACCTACGAGCAGTACTTC CASSPPVGGGTYEQYF TRBJ2-7 TRBD2 TRBV5-1 NA
TGCGCCAGCAGCCCGAATGCAGGGGGCAGCCCAGATACGCAGTATTTT CASSPNAGGSPDTQYF TRBJ2-3 TRBD1 TRBV4-3 many
TGTGCCAGCAGTTACTCGAGGGACAGCCTCCTCTCTGGGGCCAACGTCCTGACTTTC CASSYSRDSLLSGANVLTF TRBJ2-6 TRBD1 TRBV6-2/TRBV6-3 many
TGTGCCAGCAACACACAGGGGTCTGGCACTGAAGCTTTCTTT CASNTQGSGTEAFF TRBJ1-1 TRBD1 TRBV6-5 many
TGTGCCAGCAGACCCGGGGACAGGCCCTTCTCTGGGGCCAACGTCCTGACTTTC CASRPGDRPFSGANVLTF TRBJ2-6 TRBD1 TRBV7-9 many
TGTGCCGGCATTTCGACGGTAGATGAGGACACCGGGGAGCTGTTTTTT CAGISTVDEDTGELFF TRBJ2-2 NA TRBV2 NA
TGCAGTGCTACAGAAACAGAGAACACTGAAGCTTTCTTT CSATETENTEAFF TRBJ1-1 NA TRBV20-1 many
TGTGCCATGGGTAGCGGAGAAACCAACAATGAGCAGTTCTTC CAMGSGETNNEQFF TRBJ2-1 NA TRBV2 few
TGCGCCAGCAGCCAAGAGGCGGGTGGGGTGGATACGCAGTATTTT CASSQEAGGVDTQYF TRBJ2-3 NA TRBV4-3 many
TGCGCCAGCAGCCAAACGGAAGGAAATCTGGAGCAGTACTTC CASSQTEGNLEQYF TRBJ2-7 NA TRBV4-1 many
TGTGCCAGCAACCCGACGGCAGGACTAGGGGTATATGGCTACACCTTC CASNPTAGLGVYGYTF TRBJ1-2 NA TRBV27 few
TGCAGTGCTAGAGGCAGGGGGCTTGGGGAAAAACTGTTTTTT CSARGRGLGEKLFF TRBJ1-4 TRBD1 TRBV20-1 many
TGTGCCAGCGGGGAGGCCCGCTCCTACAATGAGCAGTTCTTC CASGEARSYNEQFF TRBJ2-1 NA TRBV7-9 few
TGTGCCAGCTCACCACCGGACAGTCTGTACGAGCAGTACTTC CASSPPDSLYEQYF TRBJ2-7 NA TRBV18 many
TGTGCCAGCAGTCCTGGGGTATGGCGGGAAAGCACAGATACGCAGTATTTT CASSPGVWRESTDTQYF TRBJ2-3 NA TRBV5-5 many
TGTGCCAGCATGCGGATAGGGACCGTACCAAAATACGAGCAGTACTTC CASMRIGTVPKYEQYF TRBJ2-7 NA TRBV6-2/TRBV6-3 few
TGTGCCAGCAGCTTCGGTTTGACAGCTATTGAAGCTTTCTTT CASSFGLTAIEAFF TRBJ1-1 NA TRBV13 NA
TGTGCCAGCAGCCTCCAGGGGACTCTCCTCTCTGGGGCCAACGTCCTGACTTTC CASSLQGTLLSGANVLTF TRBJ2-6 NA TRBV13 many
TGTGCCAGCAGTTCGGGACAGGGTCGCCCGAATCAGCCCCAGCATTTT CASSSGQGRPNQPQHF TRBJ1-5 TRBD1 TRBV6-2/TRBV6-3 NA
TGTGCCAGCACTCCCCGGGACTCAGACACAGATACGCAGTATTTT CASTPRDSDTDTQYF TRBJ2-3 NA TRBV6-5 many
TGTGCCAGCAGTGGTTCAGGCTCGAGCAATCAGCCCCAGCATTTT CASSGSGSSNQPQHF TRBJ1-5 NA TRBV2 many
TGTGCCAGTACAGGGGGCACTGGCTACACCTTC CASTGGTGYTF TRBJ1-2 TRBD1 TRBV19 NA
TGTGCCAGCAGTCCGGGGACAGTCTACTACGAGCAGTACTTC CASSPGTVYYEQYF TRBJ2-7 TRBD1 TRBV27 few
TGTGCCACCAGTGAACCTATAGATAACACCGGGGAGCTGTTTTTT CATSEPIDNTGELFF TRBJ2-2 NA TRBV24-1 many
TGTGCCAGCAGTCCGGGGAACGGGGAGCTGTTTTTT CASSPGNGELFF TRBJ2-2 NA TRBV12-3/TRBV12-4 NA
TGTGCCAGCAGCCCGACAAACTACATGAACACTGAAGCTTTCTTT CASSPTNYMNTEAFF TRBJ1-1 NA TRBV6-5 many
TGTGCCAGCAGCGGGACAGGAACTGGGTATCGGCACGAGCAGTACTTC CASSGTGTGYRHEQYF TRBJ2-7 TRBD1 TRBV12-3/TRBV12-4 few
TGCAGTGCTAGAGATTTTAGGGGCAGGGAGGGCGGGGAGCTGTTTTTT CSARDFRGREGGELFF TRBJ2-2 TRBD2 TRBV20-1 many
TGTGCCAGCAGCCAAGATTCAGGGCACTCTCTCACCGGGGAGCTGTTTTTT CASSQDSGHSLTGELFF TRBJ2-2 NA TRBV14 NA
TGCAGTGCCACGGACTGGACAGGGGGTCAATACGAGCAGTACTTC CSATDWTGGQYEQYF TRBJ2-7 TRBD1 TRBV20-1 many
TGTGCCATCAAAACAGGGGAAGGATACACTGAAGCTTTCTTT CAIKTGEGYTEAFF TRBJ1-1 TRBD1 TRBV10-3 NA
TGTGCCAGTAGGCTTGGAGGGCCGTGGGGGACCCAAGAGACCCAGTACTTC CASRLGGPWGTQETQYF TRBJ2-5 NA TRBV19 many
TGTGCCAGCAGCTTTGGCGTGACAGGGGTCTATGGCTACACCTTC CASSFGVTGVYGYTF TRBJ1-2 TRBD1 TRBV5-6 NA
TGTGCCAGCAGTTACCTAGCGGGGGCTCAAGAGACCCAGTACTTC CASSYLAGAQETQYF TRBJ2-5 TRBD2 TRBV6-2/TRBV6-3 many
TGTGCCAGCAGTTCGCCGGGACAGGGGAGCAATGAGCAGTTCTTC CASSSPGQGSNEQFF TRBJ2-1 TRBD1 TRBV2 NA
TGTGCCAGCAGCCAGTTGGAGGCGGGGGTACAAGAGACCCAGTACTTC CASSQLEAGVQETQYF TRBJ2-5 TRBD2 TRBV3-1 few
TGCGCCAGCAGCCGCGACAGGGGGCGGGAGACCCAGTACTTC CASSRDRGRETQYF TRBJ2-5 TRBD1 TRBV4-1 many
TGTGCCAGCAGCTCCCCGGGACAGGGGGATGGAGAGCAGTTCTTC CASSSPGQGDGEQFF TRBJ2-1 TRBD1 TRBV11-3 NA
TGTGCCAGCAGTTACAGGGATTACTATAGCAATCAGCCCCAGCATTTT CASSYRDYYSNQPQHF TRBJ1-5 NA TRBV6-2/TRBV6-3 many
TGTGCCAGCAGCTCTTTGGGGGGAACACAAGAGACCCAGTACTTC CASSSLGGTQETQYF TRBJ2-5 NA TRBV12-3/TRBV12-4 many
TGTGCCAGCAGTTGGTCCAGCCAAGAGACCCAGTACTTC CASSWSSQETQYF TRBJ2-5 NA TRBV27 many
TGCGCCAGCAGCCAAGGCATCCCCGGGACAATGGACACTGAAGCTTTCTTT CASSQGIPGTMDTEAFF TRBJ1-1 NA TRBV4-1 few